The rows below give T cell receptor beta chains drawn from one sample of a study of shared clonotypes between healthy human individuals. Profiling relied on immunoSEQ multiplex PCR, and the TCRdb table lists in-frame clones only, not all of them. The data hold roughly 650,000 clones, with more than 95% observed a single time. Sequencing was performed on naive CD4+ T cells sorted from blood. The receptors were sampled from a woman aged 25 to 39 in good health. Both conserved end residues are part of each CDR3. A D gene is named only where the DNA matches it firmly. Size values are once, few and many counts, or a class for expanded clones, and some rows have none.

TRBJ2-1	-	TRBV7-8	TRBD2	TGTGCCAGCAGCTTATTGGGGGGGACTAGCGGCTCCACCTACAATGAGCAGTTCTTC	CASSLLGGTSGSTYNEQFF
TRBJ1-1	-	TRBV7-6	TRBD1	TGTGCCAGCAGCCAAAATCCAGGGGGCACTGAAGCTTTCTTT	CASSQNPGGTEAFF
TRBJ2-2	-	TRBV9	TRBD1	TGTGCCAGCCGGACAGGGACGGACACCGGGGAGCTGTTTTTT	CASRTGTDTGELFF
TRBJ1-1	-	TRBV9	-	TGTGCCAGCAGCGCGACGGGGGGGCGCAGGGGAGGCACTGAAGCTTTCTTT	CASSATGGRRGGTEAFF
TRBJ2-7	once	TRBV4-1	-	TGCGCCAGCAGCCCTCCGGGACGCTCCTACGAGCAGTACTTC	CASSPPGRSYEQYF
TRBJ2-1	-	TRBV28	TRBD2	TGTGCCAGCAGCGCGGGAGGGAGCTCCTACAATGAGCAGTTCTTC	CASSAGGSSYNEQFF
TRBJ2-1	-	TRBV19	-	TGTGCCAGTAGGAGGGGCGGTACCTACAATGAGCAGTTCTTC	CASRRGGTYNEQFF
TRBJ2-3	once	TRBV4-1	TRBD2	TGCGCCAGCAGCCAAGAGTGGGAGGGCCTTCCAGATACGCAGTATTTT	CASSQEWEGLPDTQYF
TRBJ2-7	-	TRBV7-9	-	TGTGCCAGCAGACCAGAGGACTTC	CASRPEDF
TRBJ2-4	-	TRBV4-1	-	TGCGCCAGCAGCCAAGTCGGGGTGCTAGCCAAAAACATTCAGTACTTC	CASSQVGVLAKNIQYF
TRBJ2-7	-	TRBV28	TRBD2	TGTGCCAGCAGTTTGGACTTGGGGACTAGCCAATACGAGCAGTACTTC	CASSLDLGTSQYEQYF
TRBJ2-7	-	TRBV5-1	TRBD1	TGCGCCAGCAGCTCCTCGACAGGGACCACCTACGAGCAGTACTTC	CASSSSTGTTYEQYF
TRBJ1-6	-	TRBV9	-	TGTGCCAGCAGCGTAGAAGGGAATTCACCCCTCCACTTT	CASSVEGNSPLHF
TRBJ2-1	-	TRBV28	-	TGTGCCAGCAGTTCCCCGGCCCCCGGTTCACTCAATGAGCAGTTCTTC	CASSSPAPGSLNEQFF
TRBJ2-1	-	TRBV7-9	-	TGTGCCAGCAGCTTATGGGGGAGCTCCTACAATGAGCAGTTCTTC	CASSLWGSSYNEQFF
TRBJ1-2	-	TRBV5-6	-	TGTGCCAGCAGCTTGGCCCGAGGCGGCTATGGCTACACCTTC	CASSLARGGYGYTF
TRBJ2-7	-	TRBV15	-	TGTGCCACCCGGGCGGGAAGGGAGCAGTACTTC	CATRAGREQYF
TRBJ2-4	-	TRBV5-6	TRBD2	TGTGCCAGCAGCTGGACTAGCGGGAGGGCCGGAAACATTCAGTACTTC	CASSWTSGRAGNIQYF
TRBJ2-7	-	TRBV4-3	-	TGCGCCAGCAGCCAACTTGGTGGTTCACGCGAGCAGTACTTC	CASSQLGGSREQYF
TRBJ2-2	few	TRBV2	-	TGTGCCAGCAGCCCTACCGGGGAGCTGTTTTTT	CASSPTGELFF
TRBJ1-1	-	TRBV25-1	-	TGTGCCAGCAGTGAATATCCTGACAGTGAAGCTTTCTTT	CASSEYPDSEAFF
TRBJ1-1	-	TRBV10-3	-	TGTGCCATCAGTGTCAGGGGAGACACTGAAGCTTTCTTT	CAISVRGDTEAFF
TRBJ2-5	-	TRBV7-6	-	TGTGCCAGCAGCTTAGTTGGCGGTTCCCGCGCGGAGACCCAGTACTTC	CASSLVGGSRAETQYF
TRBJ2-4	-	TRBV28	TRBD2	TGTGCCAGCAGTCTGCCCCCGGGACTAGCGGGCCTTATGCACTTC	CASSLPPGLAGLMHF
TRBJ1-1	-	TRBV27	TRBD1	TGTGCCAGCAGTTTACTTCCAGGGGGTTTCACTGAAGCTTTCTTT	CASSLLPGGFTEAFF
TRBJ1-4	-	TRBV4-1	-	TGCGCCAGCAGCTTCTCCGGGACCGATAATGAAAAACTGTTTTTT	CASSFSGTDNEKLFF
TRBJ1-1	-	TRBV2	-	TGTGCCAGCAGTGACAGCTTGAACACTGAAGCTTTCTTT	CASSDSLNTEAFF
TRBJ1-1	-	TRBV4-1	TRBD1	TGCGCCAGCAGCCAAGATGCCGGACAGGAGTGGTCTGAAGCTTTCTTT	CASSQDAGQEWSEAFF
TRBJ2-7	-	TRBV10-3	-	TGTGCCATCAAAGGAGCCGGACCCTACGAGCAGTACTTC	CAIKGAGPYEQYF
TRBJ2-1	-	TRBV10-3	TRBD2	TGTGCCATCAGTGAGGGACTAGCGGGGACCTTCAATGAGCAGTTCTTC	CAISEGLAGTFNEQFF
TRBJ2-7	once	TRBV5-1	TRBD2	TGCGCCAGCAGCTTGGTTACTAGCGGGAGCCAGTACGAGCAGTACTTC	CASSLVTSGSQYEQYF
TRBJ2-7	-	TRBV27	TRBD2	TGTGCCAGCAGTTTGAAGGGACTAGCGGTCTTGCCCTACGAGCAGTACTTC	CASSLKGLAVLPYEQYF
TRBJ2-3	-	TRBV11-3	-	TGTGCCAGCAGCTTACCAACTGGGTCGGGCACAGATACGCAGTATTTT	CASSLPTGSGTDTQYF
TRBJ1-5	-	TRBV5-8	-	TGTGCCAGCAGCTTGGATCCATTCGGTCAGCCCCAGCATTTT	CASSLDPFGQPQHF
TRBJ2-5	-	TRBV5-1	-	TGCGCCAGCAGCAACCTAGGGGTCCAAGAGACCCAGTACTTC	CASSNLGVQETQYF
TRBJ1-5	-	TRBV28	-	TGTGCCAGCAGCTCGACCGGTCGGTCCAATCAGCCCCAGCATTTT	CASSSTGRSNQPQHF
TRBJ1-5	-	TRBV27	-	TGTGCCAGCAGTGCGTTCGGGACCTATAGCAATCAGCCCCAGCATTTT	CASSAFGTYSNQPQHF
TRBJ2-2	-	TRBV7-3	TRBD2	TGTGCCAGCAGCTCAACTAGCTTGGGACTAGCGGGGGCGAACACCGGGGAGCTGTTTTTT	CASSSTSLGLAGANTGELFF
TRBJ2-1	-	TRBV14	TRBD1	TGTGCCAGCAGCCAATACACAGGGGGTCGAAACAATGAGCAGTTCTTC	CASSQYTGGRNNEQFF
TRBJ2-1	-	TRBV6-1	-	TGTGCCAGCAGTGAAGAGAGGGAGAGGTGGGGCTATGAGCAGTTCTTC	CASSEERERWGYEQFF
TRBJ2-1	-	TRBV19	TRBD1	TGTGCCAGTAGTCCCCGGGACAGGGAATGGGGTGAGCAGTTCTTC	CASSPRDREWGEQFF
TRBJ1-1	-	TRBV6-6	TRBD1	TGTGCCAGCAAAGACGCGGACAGGGGAAAGGCTGAAGCTTTCTTT	CASKDADRGKAEAFF
TRBJ2-7	-	TRBV5-1	-	TGCGCCAGCAGCTTCACAGGGTCCCCTTTCTACGAGCAGTACTTC	CASSFTGSPFYEQYF
TRBJ2-1	-	TRBV6-5	-	TGTGCCAGCAGGCGTGGGGGTGAGCAGTTCTTC	CASRRGGEQFF
TRBJ2-3	once	TRBV15	TRBD2	TGTGCCACCAAAGGTAGCGGGAACACAGATACGCAGTATTTT	CATKGSGNTDTQYF
TRBJ1-2	-	TRBV5-1	-	TGCGCCAGCAGCTTGGCCACCGGGACGATACAAGGCTACACCTTC	CASSLATGTIQGYTF
TRBJ2-1	-	TRBV5-1	TRBD2	TGCGCCAGCAGCTTACCGGGACTAGCGGGACTTAATGAGCAGTTCTTC	CASSLPGLAGLNEQFF
TRBJ2-3	-	TRBV28	-	TGTGCCAGCAGGGCCGCGATCTCTCCTAGCACAGATACGCAGTATTTT	CASRAAISPSTDTQYF
TRBJ2-3	-	TRBV28	-	TGTGCCAGCAGTTCCTTCTTAGCGTTACTCACAGATACGCAGTATTTT	CASSSFLALLTDTQYF
TRBJ1-5	-	TRBV12-5	-	TGTGCTAGTGCCCCAGGGGATCGGCAGCCCCAGCATTTT	CASAPGDRQPQHF
TRBJ1-1	once	TRBV5-4	TRBD1	TGTGCCAGCAGCCAAGGGACAGCGAACACTGAAGCTTTCTTT	CASSQGTANTEAFF
TRBJ2-1	-	TRBV5-1	TRBD2	TGCGCCAGCGGAACTGCCGGACGGGACGGGAGGGCCTCGTATGAGCAGTTCTTC	CASGTAGRDGRASYEQFF
TRBJ2-3	-	TRBV5-1	-	TGCGCCAGCAGGCTAGGACGCCAGCCAGCCTCTAGCACAGATACGCAGTATTTT	CASRLGRQPASSTDTQYF